Below, 2 T cell receptor beta chains from the same sample are listed, as sequenced in a study of OX40 agonist ivuxolimab in advanced cancers. The protocol was immunoSEQ multiplex PCR, while the TCRdb copy is restricted to in-frame clones and leaves out a portion. Of 73,000 or so clones listed, 70% to 90% were seen once; the top ten hold 0.75%. The sequences come from CD4+ or CD8+ T cells sorted from blood, collected in a trial of the OX40 agonist ivuxolimab. The receptors stem from an adult with an advanced solid tumor such as melanoma, head and neck, liver or kidney cancer.

The rearrangement links TRBV10-1 to TRBJ2-1; tentative D call: TRBD2 (5 bases). The CDR3 length is 17 residues. CDR1 is WNHNN and CDR2 is SYGVQD in the germline V gene (reference sequence). Trimming removed 5 bases from V and 3 bases from J, with 20 bases in between. CDR3 residues: CASSCRSYGRFYNEQFF. DNA for the CDR3: TGCGCCAGCAGTTGTCGGTCATATGGGAGATTCTACAATGAGCAGTTCTTC.

This chain uses TRBV6-1 with TRBJ2-1, with D unclear. Looked up from germline, CDR1 is MNHNS and CDR2 is SASEGT. This CDR3 is built from 11 residues. V lost 0 bases to trimming and J lost 8 bases, with 2 bases between them. CDR3 in amino acids: CASSEAYEQFF. The CDR3 DNA follows: TGTGCCAGCAGTGAAGCATATGAGCAGTTCTTC.